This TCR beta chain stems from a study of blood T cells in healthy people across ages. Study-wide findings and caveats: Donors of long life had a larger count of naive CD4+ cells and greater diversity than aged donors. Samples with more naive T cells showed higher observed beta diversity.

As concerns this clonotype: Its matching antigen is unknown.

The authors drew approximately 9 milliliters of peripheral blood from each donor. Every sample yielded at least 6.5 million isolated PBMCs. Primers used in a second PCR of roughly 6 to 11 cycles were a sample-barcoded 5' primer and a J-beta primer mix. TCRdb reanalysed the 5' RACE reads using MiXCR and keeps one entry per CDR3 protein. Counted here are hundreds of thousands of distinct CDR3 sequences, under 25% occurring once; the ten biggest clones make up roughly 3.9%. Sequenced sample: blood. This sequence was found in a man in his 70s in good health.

CDR3 region: CASSLGTGEVYEQYF. Written as DNA, the CDR3 is TGTGCCAGCAGCTTGGGGACAGGGGAAGTGTACGAGCAGTACTTC. V is TRBV5-5 and J is TRBJ2-7; 9 bases are a match to TRBD1. This CDR3 spans 15 amino acids. Germline V gene lookup returns CDR1 SGHKS and CDR2 YYEKEE (reference sequence). V gave up 0 bases and J gave up 4 bases; unmatched junction bases: 5.